The 3 T cell receptor beta chains below come from one sample, sequenced in a study of metastatic and nonmetastatic thyroid tumors. With MiXCR, TCRdb called clones anew from the PCR reads. The sample contains 34,000 or so clones, around a fifth of which appear only once. No treatment had been given to any patient before thyroid surgery. The specimen sequenced was blood. The receptors derive from a female donor with papillary thyroid cancer or a benign thyroid nodule (not recorded which). Some clones in this sample may be carry-over from other donors' samples.

This clone is deemed medium-sized. V and J are TRBV6-2 or TRBV6-3 and TRBJ2-3; 13 nucleotides align to TRBD2. This CDR3 is 17 amino acids long. Trimming took 4 bases from V and 1 from J; bases not matched to a gene: 5. Germline CDR1 and CDR2: MNHEY and SVGEGT. Written as DNA, the CDR3 is TGTGCCAGCAGTTTCGGACTAGCGGGAGCCCGCACAGATACGCAGTATTTT. It is translated as CASSFGLAGARTDTQYF.

This clone was recorded at least ten times. The rearrangement uses TRBV19 and TRBJ2-2; the D gene is possibly TRBD2 (6 bases). V dropped 5 bases and J dropped 6 bases, with 22 bases sitting between them. The V gene's germline CDR1 is LNHDA and CDR2 SQIVND (reference sequence). The CDR3 spans 17 residues. CDR3 residues: CASSSPRGLGVPGELFF. The CDR3 bases are TGTGCCAGTAGTTCGCCACGGGGGTTAGGGGTCCCCGGGGAGCTGTTTTTT.

This clone has more than one count but fewer than ten. The chain recombines TRBV2 with TRBJ2-3; TRBD2 aligns across 13 bases. The CDR3 totals 15 residues. From germline, CDR1 is SNHLY and CDR2 FYNNEI. J gave up 4 bases and V 6 bases, and 4 bases lay outside the gene matches. CDR3 DNA sequence: TGTGCCAGCAGACCTGGGACTAGCGGGGCAGATACGCAGTATTTT. Translating gives CASRPGTSGADTQYF.